Sequencing of this TCR beta chain was carried out in a study of blood T cell repertoires in COVID-19. Sequencing was performed with immunoSEQ multiplex PCR; in TCRdb, only in-frame clones are kept and a portion is missing. Of under 400,000 clones listed, just over 85% are singletons. V was clipped by 3 bases and J by 6 bases; unmatched bases: 4. The CDR3 has 14 amino acids. Germline V lookup: CDR1 SGHTA, CDR2 FQGNSA. Source material: PBMCs or T cells enriched from blood (not recorded which). The V and J genes are TRBV7-2 and TRBJ2-2, with 7 bases matching TRBD2. The clonotype comes from a woman aged 40 to 50 with acute COVID-19. Here the CDR3 reads CASSFSGAAGELFF. CDR3 nucleotide sequence: TGTGCCAGCAGCTTCAGCGGGGCGGCCGGGGAGCTGTTTTTT.